The TCR beta chain described here comes from a study of shared clonotypes between healthy human individuals. At the level of the study: The cohort had two women and three men, ages 18 to 49. Study conclusions and caveats: Clonotypes shared by all four donors outscored non-shared clonotypes in generation probability. In the sorted subsets, rarefaction showed sequencing was incomplete despite large depth.

Naive CD8 cells, CD45RO-negative and positively selected for CCR7, excluded terminally differentiated effector memory CD45RA+ cells. None of the donors, who were healthy HIV-negative adults, had recently had acute infections or vaccinations. Remarks on this clone: Antigen: not known. The same CDR3 also results from other DNA sequences found in this sample.

Method: immunoSEQ multiplex PCR; TCRdb's copy keeps in-frame clones and lacks some. The sample has around 2,000,000 clones; about 95% are singletons. Germline values: CDR1 SGDLS, CDR2 YYNGEE. This CDR3 contains 13 residues. V was pared by 3 bases and J by 2 bases, with 5 bases between. Sequencing was done on a sample of naive CD8+ T cells sorted from blood. The chain has TRBV9 and TRBJ2-2; D uncertain. The TCR was taken from a man aged 18 to 29 in good health. The CDR3 reads CASSASNTGELFF. In DNA, the CDR3 is TGTGCCAGCAGCGCAAGCAACACCGGGGAGCTGTTTTTT.